The clone carrying this TCR beta chain was seen ten or more times. The antigen remains unidentified. The entry originates in a study of prognosis after radiotherapy for stage I lung cancer. The authors amplified TCR beta CDR3 from genomic DNA using two-round multiplex PCR. Amplification in first-round PCR relied on primers specific to each TRBV and TRBJ gene. TCRdb recomputed calls from the multiplex PCR reads with MiXCR, one row per CDR3 protein. The top ten clones hold approximately 60% of a sample with fewer than 25,000 distinct CDR3 sequences, around 34% of them seen once. Broader study findings: Diminished Shannon entropy following stereotactic body radiation therapy characterized patients who developed distant metastases.

Sequenced material: PBMCs, taken before or after stereotactic body radiation therapy (not recorded which). This sequence originates from a donor of 50 years or more with non-small cell lung cancer.

The CDR3 spells CASLGQGYEQYF. Here the CDR3 DNA reads TGTGCCAGCCTGGGGCAGGGGTACGAGCAGTACTTC. This chain links TRBV27 with TRBJ2-7, with D tentatively TRBD1 (6 bases). Germline V gene lookup returns CDR1 MNHEY and CDR2 SMNVEV (reference sequence). V shed 8 bases and J shed 4 bases, with 12 bases lying between them. The CDR3 extends over 12 amino acids.